A single sample gave rise to the 19 T cell receptor beta chains below, sequenced in a study of cytomegalovirus exposure and HLA in healthy donors. Vbeta (60) and Jbeta (13) primers were used in the PCR. Libraries were prepared by immunoSEQ multiplex PCR; TCRdb keeps only in-frame clonotypes and omits some of them. The top ten hold 6.5% to 7% of the sample, which has roughly 140,000 clones, around 79% seen once. Sequenced sample: PBMCs. These TCRs come from a woman aged 40-49 years in good health and CMV-seropositive.

In the case of this clone: The germline gene is not matched at one end of the junction; a read error may be the cause. V and J are TRBV13 and TRBJ2-7; 7 bases line up with TRBD2. The CDR3 length is 15 residues. Germline values: CDR1 PRHDT, CDR2 FYEKMQ (reference sequence). DNA of the CDR3: TGTGCCAGCGGCTTTACCGGCGGGGGCTCCTACGAGCAGTACTTC. It codes for CASGFTGGGSYEQYF.

The chain has TRBV6-5 and TRBJ1-2, with D tentatively TRBD1 (6 bases). Germline V gives CDR1 MNHEY, CDR2 SVGAGI. CDR3 length equals 12 residues. Trimming cost V 6 bases and J 4 bases, with 9 bases left between them. The CDR3 DNA reads TGTGCCAGCAGGTCAGGGGCCTATGGCTACACCTTC. Amino acid sequence: CASRSGAYGYTF.

This chain connects TRBV15 to TRBJ2-5; 9 bases map to TRBD1. Germline V gives CDR1 LNHNV, CDR2 YYDKDF (reference sequence). The CDR3 sequence is 16 residues long. V gave up 2 bases and J gave up 5 bases; unmatched junction bases: 9. The CDR3 DNA reads TGTGCCACCAGCAGAACCGGGACAGGGACTCGGGAGACCCAGTACTTC. It codes for CATSRTGTGTRETQYF.

V and J are TRBV4-1 and TRBJ2-1; 9 nucleotides match TRBD1. The CDR3 loop spans 14 amino acids. The J segment lost 10 bases and the V segment lost 3 bases, leaving 7 bases of the junction unmatched. From germline, CDR1 is MGHRA and CDR2 YSYEKL. The CDR3 here is CASSQPVGTGEQFF. DNA of the CDR3: TGCGCCAGCAGCCAGCCTGTTGGGACAGGGGAGCAGTTCTTC.

This rearrangement joins TRBV7-9 to TRBJ1-3, with TRBD1 as a possible D gene (5 bases). V was cut by 5 bases and J by 4 bases, with 9 bases left in between. The germline CDR1 and CDR2 sequences are SEHNR and FQNEAQ (reference sequence). This CDR3 spans 13 amino acids. CDR3: CASSQGAGNTIYF. CDR3 nucleotides: TGTGCCAGCAGCCAAGGGGCGGGAAACACCATATATTTT. The variable domain in full, completed from reference TRBV7-9 and TRBJ1-3, reads DTGVSQNPRHKITKRGQNVTFRCDPISEHNRLYWYRQTLGQGPEFLTYFQNEAQLEKSRLLSDRFSAERPKGSFSTLEIQRTEQGDSAMYLCASSQGAGNTIYFGEGSWLTVV.

As concerns this clone: An end of the junction differs from the germline gene, which may be a read error. The CDR3 reads CASSIAGTGGPEAFF. The CDR3 DNA follows: TGTGCCAGCAGCATAGCCGGGACAGGGGGGCCTGAAGCTTTCTTT. The gene calls are TRBV11-1 and TRBJ1-1; TRBD1 aligns across 11 bases. CDR3 size: 15 residues. Germline V gives CDR1 SGHAT, CDR2 FQDESV (reference sequence). The full variable domain, completed using reference TRBV11-1 and TRBJ1-1, is EAEVAQSPRYKITEKSQAVAFWCDPISGHATLYWYRQILGQGPELLVQFQDESVVDDSQLPKDRFSAERLKGVDSTLKIQPAELGDSAMYLCASSIAGTGGPEAFFGQGTRLTVV.

V gene TRBV5-1 combines with J gene TRBJ2-3, with 10 nucleotides matching TRBD2. The V and J ends lost 0 bases and 5 bases, in that order; junction bases with no gene match: 6. In germline, CDR1 is SGHRS, CDR2 YFSETQ. The CDR3 contains 16 residues. The CDR3 reads CASSLEGSGGIDTQYF. CDR3 sequence (DNA): TGCGCCAGCAGCTTGGAAGGTAGCGGGGGGATAGATACGCAGTATTTT.

This rearrangement joins TRBV7-9 to TRBJ2-7; 7 nucleotides align to TRBD1. The V segment lost 2 bases and the J segment 12 bases; nucleotides outside the gene matches: 7. CDR1 is SEHNR, CDR2 FQNEAQ, per germline (reference sequence). The CDR3 spans 12 residues. CDR3 nucleotide sequence: TGTGCCAGCAGCTTATTACAGGGGAGATGGTACTTC. This sequence encodes CASSLLQGRWYF.

In regard to this clone: One junction end does not reproduce the germline sequence, and a read error may be involved. The chain uses TRBV5-1 and TRBJ1-1; a possible D gene is TRBD1 (6 bases). Germline assignment: CDR1 SGHRS and CDR2 YFSETQ. This CDR3 has 13 amino acids. Written as DNA, the CDR3 is TGCGCCAGCAGCGAGATGACAGGCACTGGAGCTTTCTTT. Protein: CASSEMTGTGAFF.

This clone was recorded once. The chain carries TRBV27 and TRBJ1-6; D is uncertain. Germline CDR1 MNHEY, CDR2 SMNVEV (reference sequence). Trimming removed 7 bases at V and 3 bases at J, with 4 bases between. The CDR3 length is 12 residues. The CDR3 here is CASTGYNSPLHF. CDR3 bases: TGTGCCAGCACGGGCTATAATTCACCCCTCCACTTT.

The chain recombines TRBV5-1 with TRBJ1-1, with 7 bases lining up with TRBD1. Germline V CDR1 and CDR2: SGHRS, YFSETQ. J lost 5 bases, V lost 5 bases, and 9 bases had no gene match. The CDR3 is 14 amino acids. This CDR3 reads CASRLRQGGTEAFF. CDR3 coding DNA: TGCGCCAGCAGGCTAAGACAGGGAGGAACTGAAGCTTTCTTT.

The gene calls are TRBV6-5 and TRBJ2-7; 9 nucleotides line up with TRBD1. The V segment lost 4 bases and the J segment 3 bases; nucleotides outside the gene matches: 10. This CDR3 comprises 16 residues. In germline, CDR1 is MNHEY, CDR2 SVGAGI. The CDR3 spells CASSSIRDRDVYEQYF. CDR3 bases: TGTGCCAGCAGTTCAATAAGGGACAGGGACGTCTACGAGCAGTACTTC.

DNA of the CDR3: TGCGCCAGCAGCATTGCCACTGCGGGGGGAAACAATGAGCAGTTCTTC. Its translation: CASSIATAGGNNEQFF. The chain employs TRBV5-1 and TRBJ2-1; 8 bases match TRBD2. The V gene's germline CDR1 is SGHRS and CDR2 YFSETQ. The CDR3 totals 16 residues. Trimming cost V 4 bases and J 5 bases; bases outside gene matches: 11.

V and J are TRBV11-2 and TRBJ1-1; D is unresolved. Trimming took 5 bases from V and 1 from J, leaving 8 bases between them. Germline V gene lookup returns CDR1 SGHAT and CDR2 FQNNGV. The CDR3 consists of 13 residues. Written as DNA, the CDR3 is TGTGCCAGCAGCCGACGGGGGAACACTGAAGCTTTCTTT. It is translated as CASSRRGNTEAFF.

The gene calls are TRBV7-2 and TRBJ1-3; D uncertain. Germline-derived CDR1 and CDR2 are SGHTA and FQGNSA. There are 15 residues in the CDR3. The V end was cut by 0 bases, the J end by 0 bases, with 6 bases between. Here the CDR3 DNA reads TGTGCCAGCAGCTTAGCGGTCAGCTCTGGAAACACCATATATTTT. Amino acids: CASSLAVSSGNTIYF.

The chain joins TRBV6-5 to TRBJ1-1, with D possibly being TRBD1 (5 bases). Germline-derived CDR1 and CDR2 are MNHEY and SVGAGI. V lost 7 bases to trimming and J lost 5 bases, with 11 bases between them. The CDR3 extends over 12 amino acids. The CDR3 loop is CASTGGGTEAFF. The CDR3 nucleotides are TGTGCCAGCACCGGGGGGGGGACTGAAGCTTTCTTT.

CDR3: CASSFLIAGQETQYF. The CDR3 coding sequence is TGTGCCAGCAGTTTTCTCATAGCGGGGCAAGAGACCCAGTACTTC. The J gene is TRBJ2-5, the V gene TRBV6-5; 8 bases match TRBD2. CDR1 MNHEY and CDR2 SVGAGI come from the germline V gene. This CDR3 has 15 amino acids. The V gene end was trimmed by 4 bases and the J gene end by 2 bases; junction bases not matched to a gene: 6.

The CDR3 DNA sequence: TGCGCCAGCAGCTTGGGTAGCGGGGGGTTGGCAGATACGCAGTATTTT. As protein: CASSLGSGGLADTQYF. This rearrangement joins TRBV5-1 to TRBJ2-3; the match to TRBD2 covers 10 bases. This CDR3 has 16 residues. J gave up 4 bases and V 0 bases, and 5 bases lay outside the gene matches. CDR1 and CDR2 from the germline V gene are SGHRS and YFSETQ.

This clone was picked up a small number of times. The chain uses TRBV13 and TRBJ2-3, with a weak D call TRBD2 (7 bases). V lost 3 bases, J lost 4 bases, and 11 bases lay in between. Germline V gene sequence: CDR1 PRHDT, CDR2 FYEKMQ (reference sequence). The CDR3 has 14 residues. As DNA, the CDR3 is TGTGCCAGCAGCTTCGGGGGGCACGCAGATACGCAGTATTTT. This codes for CASSFGGHADTQYF.